These T cell receptor beta chains were read from a single sample in a study of T cell repertoires in cytomegalovirus infection. MiXCR was run by TCRdb on the reads, yielding one entry per CDR3 protein. The data contain roughly 230,000 distinct CDR3 sequences, 10% to 15% of them singletons. The specimen was PBMCs. The receptor source for this set is a human donor in good health (CMV status not recorded). Some clones in this sample may be carry-over from other donors' samples. The CDR3 runs from the conserved cysteine through the conserved F or W. D genes are given only for firm matches. Clone size is not always given. Where it is, it says once, few, many or a class for expanded clones.

.	once	TRBV29-1	TRBJ2-3	TGCACCCCCGCCGAAGCCACAGATACGCAGTATTTT	CTPAEATDTQYF
TRBD2	.	TRBV6-5	TRBJ2-6	TGTGCCAGCAGTTACTCGATCGCTAGCGGGGTCCGTGTCTCTGGGGCCAACGTCCTGACTTTC	CASSYSIASGVRVSGANVLTF
.	many	TRBV5-5	TRBJ1-3	TGTGCCAGCAGCTCCGACACCTCTGGAAACACCATATATTTT	CASSSDTSGNTIYF
TRBD1	many	TRBV18	TRBJ2-4	TGTGCCAGCTCACCTGCCGGGACAGGGGACCCTATTCAGTACTTC	CASSPAGTGDPIQYF
.	.	TRBV3-1	TRBJ1-6	TGTGCCAGCAGCAAACAGCCATTCAACTATAATTCACCCCTCCACTTT	CASSKQPFNYNSPLHF
.	.	TRBV9	TRBJ2-1	TGTGCCAGCAGCGTACTGGTAAGCTCCTACAATGAGCAGTTCTTC	CASSVLVSSYNEQFF
TRBD2	many	TRBV11-2	TRBJ2-1	TGTGCCTCCTACAGTGGGTCTAGCGGGAGAAGTGGGGAGCAGTTCTTC	CASYSGSSGRSGEQFF
.	few	TRBV2	TRBJ2-5	TGTGCCAGCGAGTTGGGGGAGACCCAGTACTTC	CASELGETQYF
TRBD2	few	TRBV5-1	TRBJ2-1	TGCGCCAGCAGCCGCGGGGGGGACCACAATGAGCAGTTCTTC	CASSRGGDHNEQFF
.	many	TRBV7-2	TRBJ2-1	TGTGCCAGCAGCTTAAGCAGAAACAATGAGCAGTTCTTC	CASSLSRNNEQFF
.	.	TRBV5-1	TRBJ2-2	TGCGCCAGCAGCTTGTCTCCGGGTACCGGGGAGCTGTTTTTT	CASSLSPGTGELFF
.	.	TRBV4-2	TRBJ2-1	TGTGCCAGCAGCCAAGATGCGGCGGGGAGCTCCTACAATGAGCAGTTCTTC	CASSQDAAGSSYNEQFF
.	many	TRBV5-4	TRBJ2-7	TGTGCCAGCAGCACCTGGGGGGTGGGGGTCCCCTACGAGCAGTACTTC	CASSTWGVGVPYEQYF
.	many	TRBV11-2	TRBJ2-4	TGTGCCAGCAGCCCGGGACTTTTCGTAAACATTCAGTACTTC	CASSPGLFVNIQYF
TRBD2	many	TRBV11-3	TRBJ2-7	TGTGCCAGCCGCGGACCCAGCGGGATTGCCGAGCAGTACTTC	CASRGPSGIAEQYF
.	few	TRBV6-5	TRBJ2-2	TGTGCCAGCAGTTACTTACAGAACACCGGGGAGCTGTTTTTT	CASSYLQNTGELFF
.	many	TRBV7-2	TRBJ1-2	TGTGCCAGCAGCCCGGACAGCACTAACTATGGCTACACCTTC	CASSPDSTNYGYTF
.	few	TRBV7-9	TRBJ2-6	TGTGCCACCATGAGCTCTGGGGCCAACGTCCTGACTTTC	CATMSSGANVLTF
.	.	TRBV12-3/TRBV12-4	TRBJ2-2	TGTGCCAGCAGTTCGGTGGGCAGGGGCTACACCGGGGAGCTGTTTTTT	CASSSVGRGYTGELFF
.	many	TRBV7-2	TRBJ1-5	TGTGCCAGCAGCTTAGAAGAGCATCAGCCCCAGCATTTT	CASSLEEHQPQHF
.	many	TRBV7-2	TRBJ2-5	TGTGCCAGCAGCAACCGGGGGAGAGAGACCCAGTACTTC	CASSNRGRETQYF
TRBD2	few	TRBV3-1	TRBJ2-1	TGTGCCAGCAGCCAAGACCCTAGCGGGAGGCCGACCAATGAGCAGTTCTTC	CASSQDPSGRPTNEQFF
TRBD2	.	TRBV28	TRBJ2-2	TGTGCCAGCATCTCCAGCAAGTCTAGCGGGAGCGCCGGGGAGCTGTTTTTT	CASISSKSSGSAGELFF
TRBD1	many	TRBV6-2/TRBV6-3	TRBJ2-2	TGTGCCAGCAGCCCTCCGGCAGGGGGCGCAAGGACCGGGGAGCTGTTTTTT	CASSPPAGGARTGELFF
TRBD2	many	TRBV7-2	TRBJ2-5	TGTGCCAGCAAAGGACTAATAGCGGGCCAAGAGACCCAGTACTTC	CASKGLIAGQETQYF
.	many	TRBV7-2	TRBJ1-1	TGTGCCAGCAGCTTAAGGAGGGACACTGAAGCTTTCTTT	CASSLRRDTEAFF
.	many	TRBV5-1	TRBJ1-6	TGCGCCAGCAGCTTGGTGGGACGGGATTCACCCCTCCACTTT	CASSLVGRDSPLHF
.	.	TRBV9	TRBJ1-1	TGTGCCACCAGCAGGGACGTCTCCGGGGAAGCTTTCTTT	CATSRDVSGEAFF
.	few	TRBV29-1	TRBJ2-2	TGCAGCGGGCTAAGGCCAGGGGACACCGGGGAGCTGTTTTTT	CSGLRPGDTGELFF
.	.	TRBV20-1	TRBJ1-1	TGCAGTGCTAGATGGGGGACGGACACTGAAGCTTTCTTT	CSARWGTDTEAFF
TRBD2	many	TRBV6-2/TRBV6-3	TRBJ2-7	TGTGCCACCCGACTAGCGGCCGGCGAGCAGTACTTC	CATRLAAGEQYF
.	few	TRBV7-9	TRBJ1-4	TGTGCCAGCAGCACCCGAGGAAAACTGTTTTTT	CASSTRGKLFF
TRBD1	many	TRBV12-3/TRBV12-4	TRBJ2-7	TGTGCCAGCAGTGTCGGACAGGGCTCCTACGAGCAGTACTTC	CASSVGQGSYEQYF
.	many	TRBV7-2	TRBJ2-7	TGTGCCAGCAGGTCGGGTGGCAGCTCCTACGAGCAGTACTTC	CASRSGGSSYEQYF
.	many	TRBV6-2/TRBV6-3	TRBJ1-5	TGTGCCAGCCTCGATCGCCTCGGCCATAGCAATCAGCCCCAGCATTTT	CASLDRLGHSNQPQHF
.	few	TRBV28	TRBJ1-1	TGTGCCAGCAGTGCGGAGGGGACGAGTGGGACTGAAGCTTTCTTT	CASSAEGTSGTEAFF
TRBD2	.	TRBV5-4	TRBJ2-7	TGTGCCAGCAGCTTAAGCGGGGGTGCTCCCTACGAGCAGTACTTC	CASSLSGGAPYEQYF
.	many	TRBV7-2	TRBJ1-2	TGTGCCAGCAGCTTAGGCGCGATCTATGGCTACACCTTC	CASSLGAIYGYTF
.	once	TRBV29-1	TRBJ2-1	TGCAGCGTTGACGGGGGAGACGAGCAGTTCTTC	CSVDGGDEQFF
.	many	TRBV28	TRBJ2-1	TGTGCCAGCAGGGCTGGGACTTCCACAATGTTGCAGTTCTTC	CASRAGTSTMLQFF
.	few	TRBV6-1	TRBJ1-4	TGTGCCAGCGGGGGTTTGGAAAAACTGTTTTTT	CASGGLEKLFF
TRBD1	many	TRBV7-8	TRBJ1-6	TGTGCCAGCAGCTTAGTAGCCCCGGGACAGTCTTATTCACCCCTCCACTTT	CASSLVAPGQSYSPLHF
.	many	TRBV12-3/TRBV12-4	TRBJ2-5	TGTGCCAGCACCGGGGGTGGGGCGCGAGAGACCCAGTACTTC	CASTGGGARETQYF
.	.	TRBV29-1	TRBJ1-5	TGCAGCGTTGGAACTAACGGCAATCAGCCCCAGCATTTT	CSVGTNGNQPQHF
.	.	TRBV3-1	TRBJ2-7	TGTGCCAGCAGCCAATACTCAGCGTCCGAGCAGTACTTC	CASSQYSASEQYF
.	.	TRBV28	TRBJ1-6	TGTGCCAGCAGTGGGACAAAATATAATTCACCCCTCCACTTT	CASSGTKYNSPLHF